This paragraph reports one T cell receptor beta chain. An end of the junction differs from the germline gene, which may be a read error. The repertoire was sequenced with immunoSEQ multiplex PCR; TCRdb's copy has only in-frame clones and lacks some. The sample carries a few hundred thousand clones, roughly 84% recorded once. Cohorts were based on clinical histories the participants reported. The entry originates in a study of blood T cell repertoires in COVID-19. The CDR3 is made up of 14 amino acids. CDR1 is KGHDR and CDR2 is SFDVKD in the germline V gene. Sequenced sample: PBMCs or T cells enriched from blood (not recorded which). This clonotype was sampled from a middle-aged woman who had recovered from COVID-19. V is TRBV24-1 and J is TRBJ2-2; D may be TRBD2 (5 bases). CDR3 sequence reads: CATSDFQKDRGAVF. CDR3 nucleotides: TGTGCCACCAGTGATTTCCAGAAGGACCGGGGAGCTGTTTTT.